A single sample gave rise to the 13 T cell receptor beta chains below, sequenced in a study of blood T cell repertoires in COVID-19. Here immunoSEQ multiplex PCR was the method, and the copy in TCRdb shows in-frame clones only, minus some. The data hold a few hundred thousand clones, with 80% to 90% observed a single time. The sequencing input was PBMCs or T cells enriched from blood (not recorded which). Source of these receptors: a woman between 50 and 59 years old who had recovered from COVID-19.

V gene TRBV9 combines with J gene TRBJ1-4, with D unresolved. CDR3 length equals 14 residues. V lost 0 bases and J lost 0, with 3 bases in between. The germline V gene encodes CDR1 SGDLS and CDR2 YYNGEE. In DNA, the CDR3 is TGTGCCAGCAGCGTAGCTGCAACTAATGAAAAACTGTTTTTT. Protein sequence: CASSVAATNEKLFF.

The genes are TRBV28 and TRBJ1-2; 8 nucleotides agree with TRBD1. CDR3 length: 15 residues. CDR1 is MDHEN, CDR2 SYDVKM, per germline. V was pared by 5 bases and J by 5 bases, with 10 bases of the junction left unmatched. The CDR3 DNA follows: TGTGCCAGCAGTCCAGGGGGCGCGAGAATTTATGGCTACACCTTC. It yields the protein CASSPGGARIYGYTF.

This chain's CDR3 is CASSSPATGGGYTF. Here the CDR3 DNA reads TGTGCCAGCAGTTCACCGGCGACAGGAGGAGGCTACACCTTC. This chain connects TRBV28 to TRBJ1-2; the D gene is possibly TRBD1 (6 bases). The CDR3 consists of 14 residues. Per germline, CDR1 MDHEN and CDR2 SYDVKM. Between the trimmed V and J ends, which lost 4 bases and 8 bases, there was a span of 17 bases.

The chain employs TRBV10-1 and TRBJ1-2, with 7 bases identical to TRBD1. Germline V gene data show CDR1 as WNHNN and CDR2 as SYGVQD (reference sequence). V trimming: 8 bases; J trimming: 5 bases; junction bases outside the gene matches: 5. This CDR3 is built from 12 residues. The CDR3 DNA follows: TGCGCCAGCCCGACAGGGACGTATGGCTACACCTTC. Its protein product is CASPTGTYGYTF.

V is TRBV7-9 and J is TRBJ2-1, with D maybe TRBD2 (6 bases). Per germline, CDR1 SEHNR and CDR2 FQNEAQ (reference sequence). Trimming took 5 bases from V and 0 from J, leaving 23 bases between them. The CDR3 is 19 amino acids. Here the CDR3 DNA reads TGTGCCAGCAGCATGACCCCCGGGGGTTGGCGACTCTCCTACAATGAGCAGTTCTTC. Translated: CASSMTPGGWRLSYNEQFF.

This clone has only one observation. The CDR3 nucleotides are TGTGCCAGCAGTGAACGTCCTCCACCGACAGGTCAATATGGCTACACCTTC. Translation: CASSERPPPTGQYGYTF. V usage is TRBV2 and J usage is TRBJ1-2; possible D gene TRBD1, 6 bases. The CDR3 is 17 amino acids. CDR1 is SNHLY and CDR2 is FYNNEI in the germline V gene. V was pared by 2 bases and J by 5 bases, with 21 bases between.

In this sample, this clone turned up a few times. This chain links TRBV28 with TRBJ1-2, with D uncertain. CDR1 and CDR2 from the germline V gene are MDHEN and SYDVKM. Trimming cost V 10 bases and J 4 bases, with 13 bases left between them. The CDR3 loop spans 12 amino acids. CDR3 region: CAISTRGYGYTF. The CDR3 coding sequence is TGTGCCATCTCTACGCGGGGCTATGGCTACACCTTC.

The chain has TRBV2 and TRBJ2-4, with D unclear. The CDR3 length is 11 residues. Deletions cut 4 bases from V and 7 bases from J, with 5 bases between. CDR1 and CDR2 from the germline V gene are SNHLY and FYNNEI. As DNA, the CDR3 is TGTGCCAGCAGTGGCAGGAACATTCAGTACTTC. Translation: CASSGRNIQYF.

Turning to this clone: A far larger clone is just one base off, so this is likely a read error. The rearrangement uses TRBV7-3 and TRBJ1-2, with 7 nucleotides matching TRBD1. CDR3 length equals 13 residues. Looked up from germline, CDR1 is SGHTA and CDR2 is FQGTGA. Trimming at V came to 5 bases and at J to 2 bases, leaving 2 bases not matched to a gene. The CDR3 DNA reads TGTGCCAGCAGCCCGACAGGGAACTATGGCTACACCTTC. Its protein is CASSPTGNYGYTF.

This clone was seen a few times. Here the CDR3 DNA reads TGCGCCAGCAGTCCACCGGTGGGACTAGCGGGGGGGAATGAGCAGTTCTTC. This translates into CASSPPVGLAGGNEQFF. The gene calls are TRBV23-1 and TRBJ2-1, with 16 positions matching TRBD2. TRBV23-1 is sorted into the ORF group, with uncertain function. This CDR3 comprises 17 residues. The V segment lost 4 bases and the J segment 7 bases; nucleotides outside the gene matches: 7.

Comment on this clone: In the same sample, other DNA sequences code for this CDR3. The V call is TRBV7-2, the J call TRBJ1-1; unclear D gene. Between the trimmed V and J ends, which lost 3 bases and 1 base, there was a span of 6 bases. Germline V gives CDR1 SGHTA, CDR2 FQGNSA. The CDR3 runs to 13 residues. CDR3 DNA sequence: TGTGCCAGCAGCTTTCAGGCGAACACTGAAGCTTTCTTT. Translated: CASSFQANTEAFF.

This clone was recorded at least ten times. V gene TRBV4-1 combines with J gene TRBJ2-1; 7 bases are shared with TRBD2. V shed 2 bases and J 1 base; nucleotides not matched to a gene: 2. This CDR3 spans 15 amino acids. Germline CDR1 and CDR2: MGHRA and YSYEKL. This chain's CDR3 is CASSQTSESYNEQFF. The CDR3, as DNA: TGCGCCAGCAGCCAAACTAGCGAGTCCTACAATGAGCAGTTCTTC.

The chain recombines TRBV3-1 (or the pseudogene TRBV3-2) with TRBJ2-1, with D tentatively TRBD2 (6 bases). V was shortened by 5 bases and J by 15 bases, with 20 bases between the two germline ends. The CDR3 has 13 residues. Germline-derived CDR1 and CDR2 are LGHDT and YNNKEL (reference sequence). The CDR3 region has the DNA TGTGCCAGCAGCAGACAGCCGACGGGGGACTTGTTCTTC. This sequence encodes CASSRQPTGDLFF.